These 21 T cell receptor beta chains originate from one sample sequenced in a study of T cells after yellow fever vaccination. MiXCR, applied by TCRdb to the 5' RACE reads, yields one record per CDR3 protein. The repertoire holds about 350,000 distinct CDR3 sequences, with roughly 10% as singletons. Sequences were derived from PBMCs, sampled on the day of the first yellow fever vaccination. The receptors were gathered from a young man who received the YFV17D yellow fever vaccine.

This clonotype was seen a few times. The chain uses TRBV7-3 and TRBJ2-2; D is undetermined. CDR1 is SGHTA and CDR2 is FQGTGA in the germline V gene. Deletions cut 5 bases from V and 10 bases from J, with 11 bases between. The CDR3 has 12 amino acids. Here the CDR3 reads CASSPSGEELFF. In DNA form, the CDR3 reads TGTGCCAGCAGCCCGAGTGGTGAGGAGCTGTTTTTT.

This clonotype showed up many times. This rearrangement joins TRBV5-1 to TRBJ1-2; no clear D. The ends were cut back, 5 bases at V and 0 bases at J, with 17 bases in the middle. Germline-derived CDR1 and CDR2 are SGHRS and YFSETQ. CDR3 length: 16 amino acids. CDR3 sequence reads: CASRSFGPGSNYGYTF. CDR3 nucleotides: TGCGCCAGCAGAAGTTTTGGACCGGGCTCTAACTATGGCTACACCTTC.

This clonotype was seen a few times. The chain uses TRBV5-6 and TRBJ2-7; D is unresolved. Germline values: CDR1 SGHDT, CDR2 YYEEEE. The CDR3 sequence is 11 residues long. Deletions cut 3 bases from V and 5 bases from J, with 6 bases between. The CDR3 protein is CASSSYDEQYF. In nucleotides, the CDR3 is TGTGCCAGCAGCTCGTACGACGAGCAGTACTTC. Combining the CDR3 with reference TRBV5-6 and TRBJ2-7 gives the whole variable domain DAGVTQSPTHLIKTRGQQVTLRCSPKSGHDTVSWYQQALGQGPQFIFQYYEEEERQRGNFPDRFSGHQFPNYSSELNVNALLLGDSALYLCASSSYDEQYFGPGTRLTVT.

CDR3 loop: CASSLIGQGLNQPQHF. The CDR3 DNA sequence: TGTGCCAGCAGCTTAATCGGACAGGGATTGAATCAGCCCCAGCATTTT. This rearrangement joins TRBV7-9 to TRBJ1-5; 8 positions agree with TRBD1. Losses at the gene ends were 2 bases for V and 4 bases for J; bases not matched to a gene: 7. CDR1 and CDR2 from the germline V gene are SEHNR and FQNEAQ (reference sequence). The CDR3 length is 16 residues.

This clonotype was recorded a few times. The genes are TRBV7-2 and TRBJ2-7; the match to TRBD2 covers 7 bases. Per germline, CDR1 SGHTA and CDR2 FQGNSA. V shed 3 bases, J shed 6 bases, and the junction held 14 bases outside the gene matches. The length of the CDR3 is 16 residues. The CDR3 region is CASSLSGGEGPFEQYV. DNA of the CDR3: TGTGCCAGCAGCTTGAGTGGGGGGGAGGGGCCCTTCGAGCAGTACGTC.

This sequence joins TRBV2 and TRBJ2-3, with TRBD2 matching 10 bases. V shed 1 base, J shed 8 bases, and the junction held 9 bases outside the gene matches. Germline V gene sequence: CDR1 SNHLY, CDR2 FYNNEI. The CDR3 consists of 16 residues. CDR3 loop: CASSEVKRGGLATQYF. CDR3 bases: TGTGCCAGCAGTGAAGTCAAGCGGGGGGGCCTTGCTACGCAGTATTTT.

This clonotype was counted at least ten times. The genes are TRBV20-1 and TRBJ2-7, with D possibly being TRBD1 (6 bases). The CDR3 is 15 residues long. The germline V gene has CDR1 DFQATT and CDR2 SNEGSKA (reference sequence). V lost 6 bases and J 3 bases, leaving 21 bases between the germline ends. DNA for the CDR3: TGCAGTGCCAAACCTACAGACAGGCCATTCTACGAGCAGTACTTC. Translation gives CSAKPTDRPFYEQYF.

This clonotype has more than one count but fewer than ten. V usage is TRBV7-2 and J usage is TRBJ1-1, with a tentative D call TRBD1 (6 bases). The CDR3 length is 13 residues. The germline V and J ends were trimmed by 6 bases and 4 bases, with 12 bases remaining between them. Germline V lookup: CDR1 SGHTA, CDR2 FQGNSA. CDR3 sequence: CASSSQGITEAFF. The CDR3 nucleotides are TGTGCCAGCAGTTCACAGGGTATCACTGAAGCTTTCTTT.

This sequence joins TRBV6-2 or TRBV6-3 and TRBJ2-5; D tentatively reads TRBD1 or TRBD2 (5 bases each). V shed 0 bases and J shed 11 bases, with 10 bases lying between them. The CDR3 runs to 12 residues. Germline CDR1 is MNHEY and CDR2 is SVGEGT. The chain's CDR3 is CASSYSIGEQYF. CDR3 in DNA: TGTGCCAGCAGTTACTCGATAGGGGAGCAGTACTTC.

This clonotype appeared many times. The V call is TRBV30, the J call TRBJ1-2, with 8 nucleotides matching TRBD1. V shed 3 bases, J shed 0 bases, and the junction held 3 bases outside the gene matches. CDR3 length: 14 residues. Germline lookup yields CDR1 GTSNPN and CDR2 SVGIG (reference sequence). The CDR3 loop reads CAWRTGAANYGYTF. The CDR3 DNA reads TGTGCCTGGAGGACAGGGGCAGCTAACTATGGCTACACCTTC. The whole variable domain, remainder taken from reference TRBV30 and TRBJ1-2, is SQTIHQWPATLVQPVGSPLSLECTVEGTSNPNLYWYRQAAGRGLQLLFYSVGIGQISSEVPQNLSASRPQDRQFILSSKKLLLSDSGFYLCAWRTGAANYGYTFGSGTRLTVV.

This clonotype turned up a few times. The V and J genes are TRBV7-9 and TRBJ2-2; D call uncertain. This CDR3 has 16 residues. Trimming removed 5 bases from V and 1 base from J, with 14 bases in between. Germline V lookup: CDR1 SEHNR, CDR2 FQNEAQ (reference sequence). The CDR3 spells CASSRQMWENTGELFF. As DNA, the CDR3 is TGTGCCAGCAGCCGCCAAATGTGGGAGAACACCGGGGAGCTGTTTTTT.

This clonotype has more than one count but fewer than ten. This chain joins TRBV6-2 or TRBV6-3 and TRBJ2-3; tentatively, D is TRBD1 (6 bases). Germline-derived CDR1 and CDR2 are MNHEY and SVGEGT. The CDR3 totals 15 residues. V lost 4 bases and J 6 bases, leaving 17 bases between the germline ends. The CDR3 DNA reads as TGTGCCAGCAGTTGGACAGCTTTCCTAGGGGATACGCAGTATTTT. It yields the protein CASSWTAFLGDTQYF.

This chain uses TRBV5-4 with TRBJ2-3, with 9 bases aligning to TRBD2. This CDR3 contains 16 residues. With V trimmed by 2 bases and J by 11 bases, 15 bases remained unmatched. Germline V CDR1 and CDR2: SGHNT, YYREEE (reference sequence). This chain's CDR3 is CASSFGGEAGGQGQYF. In nucleotides, the CDR3 is TGTGCCAGCAGCTTCGGGGGCGAGGCGGGGGGGCAGGGGCAGTATTTT.

This clonotype appeared many times. The rearrangement links TRBV5-6 to TRBJ2-7, with D hard to call. V was shortened by 4 bases and J by 2 bases, with 13 bases between the two germline ends. The CDR3 spans 14 residues. CDR1 is SGHDT and CDR2 is YYEEEE in the germline V gene. CDR3 loop: CASSLREAPYEQYF. In DNA form, the CDR3 reads TGTGCCAGCAGCCTCCGCGAGGCCCCCTACGAGCAGTACTTC.

This clonotype was observed a few times. This chain joins TRBV11-2 and TRBJ1-1; D unresolved. The germline V gene has CDR1 SGHAT and CDR2 FQNNGV. Trimming pared 0 bases from V and 10 bases from J, leaving 9 bases between. The CDR3 totals 12 residues. The CDR3 DNA reads as TGTGCCAGCAGCTTAGACTTACCAGGAGCTTTCTTT. Amino acids: CASSLDLPGAFF.

This clonotype appeared a few times. The chain carries TRBV24-1 and TRBJ2-5; D may be TRBD2 (5 bases). The CDR3 extends over 14 amino acids. Deletions cut 5 bases from V and 9 bases from J, with 18 bases between. Germline CDR1 and CDR2: KGHDR and SFDVKD. The CDR3 sequence is CATSGAGLSRAQYF. The CDR3 DNA is TGTGCCACCAGTGGGGCGGGCCTCTCGAGGGCCCAGTACTTC.

V usage is TRBV7-6 and J usage is TRBJ1-2; D ambiguous. Germline CDR1 and CDR2: SGHVS and FNYEAQ. Deletions cut 2 bases from V and 2 bases from J, with 9 bases between. The CDR3 length is 14 residues. CDR3 sequence reads: CASSLRYRNYGYTF. The CDR3 DNA reads as TGTGCCAGCAGCTTAAGATACAGAAACTATGGCTACACCTTC.

This clonotype was seen only a few times. The genes are TRBV12-3 or TRBV12-4 and TRBJ2-3; 10 nucleotides match TRBD1. With 6 bases clipped from V and 2 bases from J, the junction kept 8 bases outside the gene matches. This CDR3 contains 16 residues. DNA of the CDR3: TGTGCCAGCAGGGGGACAGGGGAGGAGATCACAGATACGCAGTATTTT. Translated: CASRGTGEEITDTQYF.

The genes are TRBV11-1 and TRBJ2-3; D remains unclear. The CDR3 has 18 residues. The germline V and J ends were trimmed by 5 bases and 0 bases, with 21 bases remaining between them. The germline CDR1 and CDR2 sequences are SGHAT and FQDESV (reference sequence). CDR3 sequence (DNA): TGTGCCAGCAGCGACTGGCGGACGACCATGGATAGCACAGATACGCAGTATTTT. This gives the protein CASSDWRTTMDSTDTQYF.

This clonotype was detected a few times. The V and J genes are TRBV5-4 and TRBJ2-5, with 9 bases aligning to TRBD1. The CDR3 consists of 15 residues. J gave up 4 bases and V 0 bases, and 4 bases lay outside the gene matches. The germline gives CDR1 SGHNT, CDR2 YYREEE (reference sequence). In DNA, the CDR3 is TGTGCCAGCAGCTTGGGACAGGGACAGGGAGAGACCCAGTACTTC. This sequence encodes CASSLGQGQGETQYF.

At least ten counts were recorded for this clonotype. The chain couples TRBV4-2 to TRBJ1-1, with D possibly being TRBD1 (5 bases). Germline values: CDR1 LGHNA, CDR2 YNFKEQ. V lost 0 bases and J 6 bases, leaving 8 bases between the germline ends. This CDR3 is 13 amino acids long. The CDR3 DNA is TGTGCCAGCAGCCAAGATGGGACCCCTGAAGCTTTCTTT. Translated: CASSQDGTPEAFF.